Each of the 9 T cell receptor beta chains below was sequenced from the same sample in a study of regulatory T cells in long-lasting Graves disease. Sample time point: newly diagnosed GD, antithyroid drugs for less than 3 months. From RNA extracted from PBMCs, the TCR library was made. Building of the TCR beta libraries involved iRepertoire HTBI primers and Arm-PCR of CDR3 regions. TCRdb fed the multiplex PCR reads into MiXCR, producing one record per CDR3 protein. The sample has about 400,000 distinct CDR3 sequences, roughly a sixth seen once; the top ten hold 22%. The input for sequencing was peripheral blood mononuclear cells (PBMCs), taken at new diagnosis, from a patient treated with antithyroid drugs. The origin of the receptors is a female donor with Graves disease.

A few counts support this clonotype. This chain connects TRBV10-3 to TRBJ1-5; D remains unclear. The V and J ends lost 3 bases and 7 bases respectively, with 13 bases between them. The CDR3 is 14 residues long. The germline V gene encodes CDR1 ENHRY and CDR2 SYGVKD. In DNA form, the CDR3 reads TGTGCCATCAGTGATAGCGGACGAATCCAGCCCCAGCATTTT. Protein product: CAISDSGRIQPQHF.

This clonotype was observed many times. The chain couples TRBV7-9 to TRBJ1-1; possible D gene TRBD1, 6 bases. Per germline, CDR1 SEHNR and CDR2 FQNEAQ (reference sequence). Trimming removed 0 bases from V and 4 bases from J, with 9 bases in between. The CDR3 consists of 14 residues. The CDR3 DNA sequence: TGTGCCAGCAGCTTAGCAGGGGGACCCACTGAAGCTTTCTTT. This gives the protein CASSLAGGPTEAFF.

This clonotype was seen a few times. The chain couples TRBV4-1 to TRBJ1-4, with 9 nucleotides matching TRBD1. Germline V gene sequence: CDR1 MGHRA, CDR2 YSYEKL. CDR3 length: 16 residues. V shed 1 base, J shed 5 bases, and the junction held 5 bases outside the gene matches. This CDR3 is CASSQAGQGWNEKLFF. In DNA, the CDR3 is TGCGCCAGCAGCCAAGCGGGACAGGGTTGGAATGAAAAACTGTTTTTT.

The V call is TRBV10-3, the J call TRBJ1-2, with TRBD1 as a possible D gene (6 bases). The CDR3 runs 17 residues. The V gene lost 3 bases and the J gene lost 4 bases, with 21 bases spanning the gap. In germline, CDR1 is ENHRY, CDR2 SYGVKD. The CDR3, as DNA: TGTGCCATCAGTGACCCCGCCGGGACACCTCACCTCTATGGCTACACCTTC. Amino acids: CAISDPAGTPHLYGYTF.

Ten or more counts support this clonotype. The chain recombines TRBV12-3 or TRBV12-4 with TRBJ1-1, with D possibly matching TRBD1 (5 bases). The CDR3 extends over 14 amino acids. Trimming removed 1 base from V and 6 bases from J, with 12 bases in between. The CDR3 coding sequence is TGTGCCAGCAGTTTAGTCGCAGGGAATTCTGAAGCTTTCTTT. This encodes CASSLVAGNSEAFF.

V usage is TRBV3-1 and J usage is TRBJ2-4; D is undetermined. V was cut by 1 base and J by 16 bases, with 17 bases left in between. Germline CDR1 LGHDT, CDR2 YNNKEL (reference sequence). The CDR3 runs to 13 residues. CDR3 sequence: CASSQGSAASSYF. In DNA form, the CDR3 reads TGTGCCAGCAGCCAAGGGTCAGCCGCTTCCAGCTACTTC.

On this clonotype itself: Being one base from a much bigger clone, this may be a read error. V gene TRBV5-1 combines with J gene TRBJ2-2; possible D gene TRBD2, 6 bases. CDR1 is SGHRS and CDR2 is YFSETQ in the germline V gene. The CDR3 has 13 residues. The DNA for the CDR3 is TGCGCCAACAGCATTAGCGGAGCCGGGGAGCTGTTTTTT. Amino acid sequence: CANSISGAGELFF.

This clonotype has at least ten counts. V usage is TRBV10-3 and J usage is TRBJ2-3; D not resolved. CDR1 is ENHRY, CDR2 SYGVKD, per germline. There are 13 residues in the CDR3. Trimming removed 2 bases from V and 4 bases from J, with 7 bases in between. The CDR3 spells CAISERVADTQYF. The CDR3 nucleotides are TGTGCCATCAGTGAGAGGGTCGCAGATACGCAGTATTTT.

This clonotype was seen more than once but under ten times. This chain links TRBV7-2 with TRBJ2-6; TRBD1 agrees at 7 bases. Germline V lookup: CDR1 SGHTA, CDR2 FQGNSA. J was trimmed by 0 bases and V by 5 bases; bases with no gene match: 4. This CDR3 has 16 amino acids. Here the CDR3 reads CASSQQGTSGANVLTF. The DNA for the CDR3 is TGTGCCAGCAGCCAACAGGGGACCTCTGGGGCCAACGTCCTGACTTTC.